This TCR beta chain was identified during a study of T cell responses to AZD1222 COVID-19 vaccine. Points from the study as a whole: When two AZD1222 doses had been given, Spike-specific TCR breadth and depth rose. Targets within unmutated variant regions were reportedly found for nearly half of spike-specific TCRs. At study baseline, merely several AZD1222 recipients were seropositive.

The CDR3 has 13 amino acids. The V end lost 4 bases, the J end lost 7 bases, and 12 bases lay between the germline ends. CDR1 is LGHNA, CDR2 YSLEER, per germline. Details on this clone: Its antigen is not known.

The table came from immunoSEQ multiplex PCR; TCRdb's copy has only in-frame clones and leaves some out. The sample has 60,000 to 65,000 clones; about four fifths are singletons. The sequence was collected from an adult in good health. Sequenced material: peripheral blood, taken on day 0 of AZD1222 vaccination. This sequence joins TRBV4-3 and TRBJ2-3, with D uncertain. CDR3 sequence (DNA): TGCGCCAGCAGCCGCCGGCCGGGTCATACGCAGTATTTT. As protein: CASSRRPGHTQYF.